This T cell receptor beta chain is drawn from a study of molecular identifiers for immune sequencing clone quantification. In the study overall: RNA from roughly 20,000 or 100,000 naive CD8 cells was split five ways in replicates, with four sequenced.

Each CDR3 protein gets one entry after TCRdb re-called the PCR reads with MiXCR. The data contain about 640,000 distinct CDR3 sequences, less than 20% of them singletons. Germline values: CDR1 SGHAT, CDR2 FQNNGV. The CDR3 covers 13 residues. About this clonotype itself: One end of the junction does not line up with germline, which may come from a read error.

The sequenced sample consisted of naive CD8+ T cells from blood, with Jurkat cell RNA spiked in. The subset: FACS-sorted CD8+CD4-CCR7+CD45RA+ naive T cells. This chain connects TRBV11-2 to TRBJ1-1; 10 bases match TRBD1. The clonotype originates from a human donor in good health. Some libraries in this study had Jurkat cell RNA spiked in. The CDR3 here is CASSLAPGTGALF. CDR3 coding DNA: TGTGCCAGCAGCTTGGCCCCCGGGACAGGGGCTCTCTTT.